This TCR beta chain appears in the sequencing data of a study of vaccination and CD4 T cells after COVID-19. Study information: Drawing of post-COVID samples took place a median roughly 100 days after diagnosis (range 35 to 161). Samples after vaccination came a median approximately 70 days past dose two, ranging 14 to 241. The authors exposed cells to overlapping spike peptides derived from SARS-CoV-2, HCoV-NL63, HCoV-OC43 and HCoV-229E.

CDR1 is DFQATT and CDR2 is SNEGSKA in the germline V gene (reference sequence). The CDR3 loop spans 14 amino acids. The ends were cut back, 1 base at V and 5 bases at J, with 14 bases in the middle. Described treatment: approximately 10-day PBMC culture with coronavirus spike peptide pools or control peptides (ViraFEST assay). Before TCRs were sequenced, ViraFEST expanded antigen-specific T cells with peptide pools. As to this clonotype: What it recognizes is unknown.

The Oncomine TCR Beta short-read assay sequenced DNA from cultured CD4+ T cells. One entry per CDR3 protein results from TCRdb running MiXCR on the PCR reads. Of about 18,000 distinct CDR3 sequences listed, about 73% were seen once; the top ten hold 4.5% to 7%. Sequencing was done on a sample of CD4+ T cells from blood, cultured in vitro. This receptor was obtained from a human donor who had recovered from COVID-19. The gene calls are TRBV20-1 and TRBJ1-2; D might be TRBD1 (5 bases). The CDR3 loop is CSARGGSGSYGYTF. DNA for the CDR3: TGCAGTGCTAGAGGGGGGTCAGGATCGTATGGCTACACCTTC.